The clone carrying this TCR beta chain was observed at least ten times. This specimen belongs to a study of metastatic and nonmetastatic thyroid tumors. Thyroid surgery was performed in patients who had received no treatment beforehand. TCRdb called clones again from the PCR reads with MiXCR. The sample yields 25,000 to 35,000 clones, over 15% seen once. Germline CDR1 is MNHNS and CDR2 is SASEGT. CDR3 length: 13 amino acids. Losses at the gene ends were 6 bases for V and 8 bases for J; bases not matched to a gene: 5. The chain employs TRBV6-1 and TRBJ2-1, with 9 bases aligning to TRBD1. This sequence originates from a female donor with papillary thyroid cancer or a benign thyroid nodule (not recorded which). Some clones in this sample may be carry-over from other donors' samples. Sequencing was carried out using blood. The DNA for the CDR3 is TGTGCCAGCAGCTTGGACAGGGGCGATGAGCAGTTCTTC. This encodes CASSLDRGDEQFF.